What follows are 8 T cell receptor beta chains derived from one specimen sequenced in a study of T cell responses to AZD1222 COVID-19 vaccine. Libraries were prepared by immunoSEQ multiplex PCR; TCRdb keeps only in-frame clonotypes and omits some of them. The table shows under 150,000 clones, with roughly 90% occurring only once. This sample comprised peripheral blood, obtained 28 days after the second AZD1222 dose. The receptors originated from an adult who received the AZD1222 COVID-19 vaccine.

This clone occurred once. CDR3 amino acids: CASSEWGGQPQHF. The CDR3 region has the DNA TGTGCCAGCAGTGAATGGGGAGGCCAGCCCCAGCATTTT. V gene TRBV6-1 combines with J gene TRBJ1-5; no reliable D call. This CDR3 comprises 13 residues. Trimming stripped 2 bases from V and 7 bases from J, with 9 bases between. Germline CDR1 MNHNS, CDR2 SASEGT.

This clone was detected only once. The genes are TRBV7-3 and TRBJ1-6; no definite D call. Germline V gene sequence: CDR1 SGHTA, CDR2 FQGTGA. The CDR3 sequence is 15 residues long. Trimming stripped 2 bases from V and 7 bases from J, with 12 bases between. The CDR3 spells CASSLGRISNSPLHF. In DNA, the CDR3 is TGTGCCAGCAGCTTAGGCAGAATCTCCAATTCACCCCTCCACTTT.

The DNA for the CDR3 is TGTGCCAGCAGCACCACTAGCGGGGCCTTCTACGAGCAGTACTTC. As protein: CASSTTSGAFYEQYF. The chain has TRBV5-4 and TRBJ2-7; 10 nucleotides agree with TRBD2. CDR1 is SGHNT and CDR2 is YYREEE in the germline V gene (reference sequence). V lost 4 bases, J lost 3 bases, and 7 bases stayed unmatched. The CDR3 runs to 15 residues. Full variable domain (remainder filled in from reference TRBV5-4 and TRBJ2-7): ETGVTQSPTHLIKTRGQQVTLRCSSQSGHNTVSWYQQALGQGPQFIFQYYREEENGRGNFPPRFSGLQFPNYSSELNVNALELDDSALYLCASSTTSGAFYEQYFGPGTRLTVT.

This chain links TRBV5-6 with TRBJ2-1; 9 bases line up with TRBD1. The CDR3 has 17 amino acids. The junction had 12 bases not matched to a gene; V was cut back by 6 bases and J by 2 bases. Per the germline V gene, CDR1 is SGHDT and CDR2 is YYEEEE. CDR3 protein: CASTPGPRDRAYNEQFF. For the CDR3, the DNA is TGTGCCAGCACCCCAGGGCCCCGGGACAGGGCCTACAATGAGCAGTTCTTC.

The rearrangement uses TRBV6-1 and TRBJ1-6, with TRBD1 as a possible D gene (5 bases). V was clipped by 2 bases and J by 3 bases, with 8 bases between them. Germline loops: CDR1 MNHNS, CDR2 SASEGT. The CDR3 loop spans 15 amino acids. The CDR3 loop is CASSERQGYNSPLHF. The CDR3, as DNA: TGTGCCAGCAGTGAAAGGCAGGGCTATAATTCACCCCTCCACTTT.

This clone appeared once. The rearrangement uses TRBV10-3 and TRBJ1-1, with unresolved D. CDR1 is ENHRY, CDR2 SYGVKD, per germline. This CDR3 contains 13 residues. V lost 5 bases, J lost 1 base, and 8 bases lay in between. CDR3: CAISNSTNTEAFF. In DNA form, the CDR3 reads TGTGCCATCAGTAATTCCACGAACACTGAAGCTTTCTTT.

The rearrangement uses TRBV27 and TRBJ2-7; D tentatively fits TRBD1 or TRBD2 (6 bases each). The V gene's germline CDR1 is MNHEY and CDR2 SMNVEV (reference sequence). CDR3 size: 11 residues. V lost 7 bases and J lost 4, with 8 bases in between. The CDR3 DNA follows: TGTGCCAGCAAGGGGGGTTACGAGCAGTACTTC. This gives the protein CASKGGYEQYF.

The chain links TRBV7-8 to TRBJ2-7; 8 bases are a match to TRBD2. Germline assignment: CDR1 SGHVS and CDR2 FQNEAQ. The CDR3 has 12 amino acids. J gave up 4 bases and V 5 bases, and 1 base lay outside the gene matches. This chain's CDR3 is CASSPGGYEQYF. CDR3 in DNA: TGTGCCAGCAGCCCGGGGGGGTACGAGCAGTACTTC.